Each of the 28 T cell receptor beta chains below was sequenced from the same sample in a study of shared clonotypes between healthy human individuals. Profiled with immunoSEQ multiplex PCR; TCRdb holds only in-frame clones, not every one. The data contain about 2.4 million clones, over 85% of them seen just once; the ten biggest clones take up around 0.4%. The sequenced material came from naive CD4+ T cells from PBMCs. Subset meaning: CD45RA+ positively selected. These receptors all stem from a man younger than 35 in good health. Some clones in this sample may be carry-over from other donors' samples.

The V and J genes are TRBV5-4 and TRBJ1-1; 7 bases line up with TRBD1. V lost 4 bases, J lost 0 bases, and 9 bases stayed unmatched. The length of the CDR3 is 16 residues. Germline assignment: CDR1 SGHNT and CDR2 YYREEE (reference sequence). DNA of the CDR3: TGTGCCAGCAGCAAAGGGACAGAAAATTTGAACACTGAAGCTTTCTTT. As protein: CASSKGTENLNTEAFF.

The chain carries TRBV7-9 and TRBJ2-3; the match to TRBD1 covers 9 bases. The CDR3 consists of 15 residues. Looked up from germline, CDR1 is SEHNR and CDR2 is FQNEAQ (reference sequence). Trimming removed 5 bases from V and 3 bases from J; junction bases left unmatched: 6. This CDR3 is CASSAGTGRTDTQYF. CDR3 sequence (DNA): TGTGCCAGCAGCGCCGGGACAGGGAGGACAGATACGCAGTATTTT.

The V and J genes are TRBV18 and TRBJ2-2; D is possibly TRBD1 (6 bases). The CDR3 loop spans 15 amino acids. Germline CDR1 and CDR2: KGHSH and LQKENI. V lost 6 bases and J lost 4, with 15 bases in between. The CDR3 sequence is CASSHGQIATGELFF. In nucleotides, the CDR3 is TGTGCCAGCTCCCACGGACAGATTGCCACCGGGGAGCTGTTTTTT. Combining the CDR3 with reference TRBV18 and TRBJ2-2 gives the whole variable domain NAGVMQNPRHLVRRRGQEARLRCSPMKGHSHVYWYRQLPEEGLKFMVYLQKENIIDESGMPKERFSAEFPKEGPSILRIQQVVRGDSAAYFCASSHGQIATGELFFGEGSRLTVL.

This clone was counted a single time. The J gene is TRBJ2-1, the V gene TRBV4-1, with 7 bases matching TRBD1. The CDR3 is 15 residues long. Germline CDR1 reads MGHRA; CDR2 reads YSYEKL. The V and J ends lost 3 bases and 8 bases, in that order; junction bases with no gene match: 10. CDR3 nucleotide sequence: TGCGCCAGCAGCCACGGCTACCCCAGGGGGTATGAGCAGTTCTTC. Translated, it gives CASSHGYPRGYEQFF.

The chain links TRBV29-1 to TRBJ2-2; a weak D match, TRBD1 (5 bases). CDR3 length: 16 residues. With 5 bases removed from V and 7 bases from J, the gap between germline ends came to 23 bases. The germline CDR1 and CDR2 sequences are SQVTM and ANQGSEA. The CDR3 DNA is TGCAGCGTTCAAGGGGTCTTGCAGGGATTGGGCGGGGAGCTGTTTTTT. It encodes CSVQGVLQGLGGELFF.

V and J are TRBV19 and TRBJ2-7; 13 bases are shared with TRBD2. Germline V gives CDR1 LNHDA, CDR2 SQIVND (reference sequence). This CDR3 spans 15 amino acids. V gave up 4 bases and J gave up 3 bases; unmatched junction bases: 3. The CDR3 loop reads CASSTRLAGGYEQYF. Here the CDR3 DNA reads TGTGCCAGTAGTACCAGACTAGCGGGAGGCTACGAGCAGTACTTC.

The chain has TRBV29-1 and TRBJ2-1; possibly TRBD2 for D (6 bases). Per the germline V gene, CDR1 is SQVTM and CDR2 is ANQGSEA. The germline V and J ends were trimmed by 1 base and 4 bases, with 14 bases remaining between them. The CDR3 is made up of 15 amino acids. CDR3 sequence reads: CSVEGWRGRYNEQFF. CDR3 nucleotide sequence: TGCAGCGTTGAAGGATGGAGGGGCAGGTACAATGAGCAGTTCTTC.

V is TRBV7-9 and J is TRBJ2-7; no clear D gene. V gave up 5 bases and J gave up 3 bases, with 11 bases separating them. The CDR3 length is 13 residues. Germline values: CDR1 SEHNR, CDR2 FQNEAQ (reference sequence). In DNA, the CDR3 is TGTGCCAGCAGCGACCGGGCCAACTACGAGCAGTACTTC. It specifies CASSDRANYEQYF.

The CDR3 loop reads CASSRPDRVSNEQFF. For the CDR3, the DNA is TGTGCCAGCAGCCGTCCGGACAGGGTTTCCAATGAGCAGTTCTTC. The genes are TRBV27 and TRBJ2-1, with 8 bases matching TRBD1. V dropped 6 bases and J dropped 6; count of bases not matched to a gene: 10. The CDR3 runs to 15 residues. Germline V gene data show CDR1 as MNHEY and CDR2 as SMNVEV (reference sequence).

Here the CDR3 reads CASSPREVATEAFF. The CDR3 DNA follows: TGTGCCAGCTCACCCAGGGAGGTGGCCACTGAAGCTTTCTTT. The V call is TRBV18, the J call TRBJ1-1, with D possibly matching TRBD1 (5 bases). Germline CDR1 is KGHSH and CDR2 is LQKENI. The CDR3 has 14 residues. With 3 bases removed from V and 4 bases from J, the gap between germline ends came to 12 bases.

On this clone itself: Its ends do not fully match the called genes, so a read error is possible. This chain uses TRBV7-3 with TRBJ2-3; 8 nucleotides line up with TRBD2. Germline V gene lookup returns CDR1 SGHTA and CDR2 FQGTGA. This CDR3 has 16 residues. CDR3 DNA: TGTGCCGGCAGCTTCGGACTAGCAGCTAGCACAGATACGCAGTATTTT. It codes for CAGSFGLAASTDTQYF.

This clone appeared a single time. V gene TRBV7-2 combines with J gene TRBJ1-2, with D hard to call. Germline V gene sequence: CDR1 SGHTA, CDR2 FQGNSA. V gave up 1 base and J gave up 0 bases, with 15 bases separating them. The CDR3 extends over 17 amino acids. The CDR3 region has the DNA TGTGCCAGCAGCTTAGATTCCCGCCCCTTTCCTAACTATGGCTACACCTTC. Amino acids: CASSLDSRPFPNYGYTF.

This clone has a single count. The chain employs TRBV5-1 and TRBJ2-2, with 8 bases aligning to TRBD2. With V trimmed by 2 bases and J by 7 bases, 13 bases remained unmatched. The CDR3 length is 17 residues. Germline CDR1 and CDR2: SGHRS and YFSETQ. The CDR3: CASSLIPGSGSGGELFF. The CDR3 bases are TGCGCCAGCAGCTTAATTCCCGGCAGCGGGAGTGGCGGGGAGCTGTTTTTT.

The V gene is TRBV27, the J gene TRBJ2-1; D ambiguous. V lost 2 bases and J lost 0, with 14 bases in between. The germline V gene encodes CDR1 MNHEY and CDR2 SMNVEV (reference sequence). The CDR3 runs to 17 residues. The CDR3 loop is CASSLRPGLSSYNEQFF. The CDR3 nucleotides are TGTGCCAGCAGTTTACGGCCAGGCCTGAGCTCCTACAATGAGCAGTTCTTC.

CDR3 residues: CASSLALAGSVNEQFF. CDR3 nucleotide sequence: TGCGCCAGCAGTCTGGCTCTAGCGGGATCTGTCAATGAGCAGTTCTTC. This chain joins TRBV5-1 and TRBJ2-1, with TRBD2 matching 9 bases. Germline loops: CDR1 SGHRS, CDR2 YFSETQ. V was clipped by 5 bases and J by 6 bases; unmatched bases: 12. The CDR3 consists of 16 residues. The full variable domain, in which reference TRBV5-1 and TRBJ2-1 provide the parts outside the CDR3, is KAGVTQTPRYLIKTRGQQVTLSCSPISGHRSVSWYQQTPGQGLQFLFEYFSETQRNKGNFPGRFSGRQFSNSRSEMNVSTLELGDSALYLCASSLALAGSVNEQFFGPGTRLTVL.

The chain combines TRBV28 with TRBJ2-7; TRBD1 agrees at 11 bases. The J segment lost 3 bases and the V segment lost 7 bases, leaving 5 bases of the junction unmatched. The germline V gene encodes CDR1 MDHEN and CDR2 SYDVKM. CDR3 length: 14 amino acids. The CDR3 is CASTSGTGGYEQYF. The CDR3 bases are TGTGCCAGCACCTCCGGGACAGGGGGCTACGAGCAGTACTTC.

The V gene is TRBV7-6, the J gene TRBJ2-7; D not certain. Trimming stripped 0 bases from V and 0 bases from J, with 6 bases between. The CDR3 extends over 14 amino acids. From germline, CDR1 is SGHVS and CDR2 FNYEAQ. CDR3 loop: CASSLAPGSYEQYF. The DNA of the CDR3 is TGTGCCAGCAGCTTAGCGCCAGGCTCCTACGAGCAGTACTTC.

Remarks on this clone: Other DNA variants within this sample encode the same CDR3. This chain connects TRBV7-3 to TRBJ2-1; TRBD2 matches at 14 bases. The CDR3 length is 16 residues. The V and J ends lost 5 bases and 4 bases, in that order; junction bases with no gene match: 4. Germline V gene data show CDR1 as SGHTA and CDR2 as FQGTGA. The CDR3 is CASSPGTSGRYNEQFF. The DNA of the CDR3 is TGTGCCAGCAGCCCAGGGACTAGCGGGAGATACAATGAGCAGTTCTTC.

This chain joins TRBV7-6 and TRBJ2-1; TRBD2 aligns across 13 bases. V dropped 5 bases and J dropped 8; count of bases not matched to a gene: 12. The CDR3 length is 17 residues. Germline lookup yields CDR1 SGHVS and CDR2 FNYEAQ. CDR3: CASSLRTSGSTVDEQFF. Written as DNA, the CDR3 is TGTGCCAGCAGCCTTAGGACTAGCGGGAGCACCGTGGATGAGCAGTTCTTC. Full variable domain (remainder filled in from reference TRBV7-6 and TRBJ2-1): GAGVSQSPRYKVTKRGQDVALRCDPISGHVSLYWYRQALGQGPEFLTYFNYEAQQDKSGLPNDRFSAERPEGSISTLTIQRTEQRDSAMYRCASSLRTSGSTVDEQFFGPGTRLTVL.

The chain has TRBV18 and TRBJ1-2; TRBD1 might be the D (6 bases). This CDR3 contains 14 residues. V was cut by 10 bases and J by 1 base, with 16 bases left in between. Germline V gene data show CDR1 as KGHSH and CDR2 as LQKENI. The CDR3 DNA follows: TGTGCCACCACGGACCAGGGGAGTAACTATGGCTACACCTTC. This sequence encodes CATTDQGSNYGYTF.

The chain carries TRBV5-1 and TRBJ2-2; 7 bases align to TRBD2. J was trimmed by 1 base and V by 2 bases; bases with no gene match: 8. Germline values: CDR1 SGHRS, CDR2 YFSETQ. The CDR3 is 17 residues long. The chain's CDR3 is CASSLGGAGRNTGELFF. CDR3 nucleotides: TGCGCCAGCAGCTTAGGCGGAGCGGGACGGAACACCGGGGAGCTGTTTTTT.

The V and J genes are TRBV7-9 and TRBJ2-1; 7 nucleotides align to TRBD1. Trimming removed 5 bases from V and 1 base from J; junction bases left unmatched: 5. CDR3 size: 15 residues. Per germline, CDR1 SEHNR and CDR2 FQNEAQ (reference sequence). The CDR3 DNA reads TGTGCCAGCAGCCGGACAGGCCGTTCCTACAATGAGCAGTTCTTC. Protein product: CASSRTGRSYNEQFF.

This rearrangement joins TRBV27 to TRBJ1-5; no definite D call. This CDR3 spans 12 amino acids. V gave up 7 bases and J gave up 6 bases, with 10 bases separating them. Germline-derived CDR1 and CDR2 are MNHEY and SMNVEV (reference sequence). The CDR3 DNA is TGTGCCAGCACCGTGAACCGTCAGCCCCAGCATTTT. This encodes CASTVNRQPQHF.

The rearrangement links TRBV5-5 to TRBJ1-3; D remains ambiguous. Germline V gives CDR1 SGHKS, CDR2 YYEKEE (reference sequence). V shed 4 bases and J shed 0 bases, with 11 bases lying between them. The CDR3 has 15 amino acids. The CDR3 here is CASSVSTDSGNTIYF. As DNA, the CDR3 is TGTGCCAGCAGCGTTAGTACAGACTCTGGAAACACCATATATTTT.

The chain links TRBV7-6 to TRBJ1-1; perhaps TRBD1 as D (5 bases). This CDR3 is built from 13 residues. Per germline, CDR1 SGHVS and CDR2 FNYEAQ. Between the trimmed V and J ends, which lost 1 base and 6 bases, there was a span of 9 bases. The CDR3 sequence: CASSLVGGPEAFF. DNA for the CDR3: TGTGCCAGCAGCTTAGTCGGGGGACCTGAAGCTTTCTTT.

This CDR3 reads CASDGGYTEAFF. The CDR3 region has the DNA TGTGCCAGCGATGGGGGGTACACTGAAGCTTTCTTT. This chain uses TRBV28 with TRBJ1-1, with D tentatively TRBD1 (5 bases). The CDR3 totals 12 residues. The V gene lost 8 bases and the J gene lost 3 bases, with 10 bases spanning the gap. Germline CDR1 and CDR2: MDHEN and SYDVKM.

The V and J genes are TRBV5-4 and TRBJ2-3; TRBD2 is a possible D gene (6 bases). With 5 bases removed from V and 8 bases from J, the gap between germline ends came to 24 bases. CDR1 is SGHNT and CDR2 is YYREEE in the germline V gene (reference sequence). The CDR3 spans 16 residues. The CDR3 bases are TGTGCCAGCAGGACGCGGGAAGGTGGGTTCGGCGGTACGCAGTATTTT. Translating it yields CASRTREGGFGGTQYF.

J is TRBJ2-3 and V is TRBV5-1; D is ambiguous. The ends were cut back, 0 bases at V and 3 bases at J, with 8 bases in the middle. This CDR3 spans 14 amino acids. Germline CDR1 SGHRS, CDR2 YFSETQ. The CDR3 bases are TGCGCCAGCAGCTTGGGTATCGCTACAGATACGCAGTATTTT. Amino acid sequence: CASSLGIATDTQYF. The whole variable domain, filled in from reference TRBV5-1 and TRBJ2-3, reads KAGVTQTPRYLIKTRGQQVTLSCSPISGHRSVSWYQQTPGQGLQFLFEYFSETQRNKGNFPGRFSGRQFSNSRSEMNVSTLELGDSALYLCASSLGIATDTQYFGPGTRLTVL.